The sequence of this T cell receptor (beta chain) was determined in a study of control samples from healthy donors and cancer patients. The assay was immunoSEQ multiplex PCR, and TCRdb's table has in-frame clones only and misses some. The sample contains about 42,000 clones, approximately 87% of which appear only once. V was clipped by 7 bases and J by 1 base; unmatched bases: 5. The CDR3 has 14 residues. The germline V gene encodes CDR1 SNHLY and CDR2 FYNNEI. The genes are TRBV2 and TRBJ2-7; 9 bases line up with TRBD2. The sequence came from a man aged 60 to 75 in good health. The sequencing sample was made of blood. The CDR3 sequence: CASNRLAASYEQYF. CDR3 coding DNA: TGTGCCAGCAATAGACTAGCGGCTTCCTACGAGCAGTACTTC. The full variable domain, its missing parts supplied by reference TRBV2 and TRBJ2-7, is EPEVTQTPSHQVTQMGQEVILRCVPISNHLYFYWYRQILGQKVEFLVSFYNNEISEKSEIFDDQFSVERPDGSNFTLKIRSTKLEDSAMYFCASNRLAASYEQYFGPGTRLTVT.